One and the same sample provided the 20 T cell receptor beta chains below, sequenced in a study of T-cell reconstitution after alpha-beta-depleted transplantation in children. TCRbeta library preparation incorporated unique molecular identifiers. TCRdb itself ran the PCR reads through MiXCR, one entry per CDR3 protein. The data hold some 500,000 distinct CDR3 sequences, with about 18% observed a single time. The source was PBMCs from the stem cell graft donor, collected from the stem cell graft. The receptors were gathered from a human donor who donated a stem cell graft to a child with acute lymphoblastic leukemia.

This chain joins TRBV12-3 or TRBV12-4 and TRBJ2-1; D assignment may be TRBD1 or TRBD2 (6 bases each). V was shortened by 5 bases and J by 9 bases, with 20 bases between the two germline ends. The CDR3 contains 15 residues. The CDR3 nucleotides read TGTGCCAGCAGTCCGCTAAGGCCGGGGGCCTCTGAGCAGTTCTTC. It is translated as CASSPLRPGASEQFF.

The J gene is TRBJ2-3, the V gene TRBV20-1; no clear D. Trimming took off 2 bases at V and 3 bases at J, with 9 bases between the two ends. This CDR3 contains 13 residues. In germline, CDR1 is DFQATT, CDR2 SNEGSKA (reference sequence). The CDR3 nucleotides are TGCAGTGCTAGATGGAGACGTACAGATACGCAGTATTTT. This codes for CSARWRRTDTQYF.

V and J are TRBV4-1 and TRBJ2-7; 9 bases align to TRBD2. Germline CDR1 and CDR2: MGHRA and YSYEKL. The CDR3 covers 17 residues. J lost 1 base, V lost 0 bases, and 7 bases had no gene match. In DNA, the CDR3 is TGCGCCAGCAGCCAAGAGGGACTAGCTAATAGATCCTACGAGCAGTACTTC. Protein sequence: CASSQEGLANRSYEQYF.

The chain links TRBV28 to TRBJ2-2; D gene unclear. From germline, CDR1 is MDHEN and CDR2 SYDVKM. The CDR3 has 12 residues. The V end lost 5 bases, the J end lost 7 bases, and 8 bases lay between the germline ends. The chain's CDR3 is CASSPEIGELFF. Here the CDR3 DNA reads TGTGCCAGCAGTCCCGAAATCGGGGAGCTGTTTTTT. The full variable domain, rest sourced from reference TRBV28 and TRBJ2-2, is DVKVTQSSRYLVKRTGEKVFLECVQDMDHENMFWYRQDPGLGLRLIYFSYDVKMKEKGDIPEGYSVSREKKERFSLILESASTNQTSMYLCASSPEIGELFFGEGSRLTVL.

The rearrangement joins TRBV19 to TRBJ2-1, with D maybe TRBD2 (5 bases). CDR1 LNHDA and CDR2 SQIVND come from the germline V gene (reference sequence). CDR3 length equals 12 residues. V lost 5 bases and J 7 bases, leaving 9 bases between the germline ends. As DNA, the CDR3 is TGTGCCAGTAGTCCAGCGGTGAATGAGCAGTTCTTC. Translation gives CASSPAVNEQFF.

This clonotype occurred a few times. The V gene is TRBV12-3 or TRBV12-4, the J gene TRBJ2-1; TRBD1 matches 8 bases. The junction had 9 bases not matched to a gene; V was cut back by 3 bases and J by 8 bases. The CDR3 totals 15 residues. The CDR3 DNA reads TGTGCCAGCAGTTTCTTCCAGGGGGCGCGTCATGAGCAGTTCTTC. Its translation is CASSFFQGARHEQFF.

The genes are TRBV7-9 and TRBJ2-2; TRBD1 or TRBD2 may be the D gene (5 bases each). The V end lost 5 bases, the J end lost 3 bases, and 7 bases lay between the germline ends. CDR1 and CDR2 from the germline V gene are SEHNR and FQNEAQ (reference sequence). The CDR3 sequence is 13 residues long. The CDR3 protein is CASSRGDTGELFF. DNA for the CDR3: TGTGCCAGCAGCCGAGGGGACACCGGGGAGCTGTTTTTT.

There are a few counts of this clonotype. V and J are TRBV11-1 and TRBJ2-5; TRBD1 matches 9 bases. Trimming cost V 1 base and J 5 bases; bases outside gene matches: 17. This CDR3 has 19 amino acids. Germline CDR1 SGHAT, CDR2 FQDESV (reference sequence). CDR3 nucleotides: TGTGCCAGCAGCTTAGTACCACATACAGGGGGCGGGGAGAGCGAGACCCAGTACTTC. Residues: CASSLVPHTGGGESETQYF.

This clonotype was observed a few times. The CDR3 region is CASSLRAGTYTDTQYF. The CDR3 DNA reads as TGTGCCAGCAGTTTAAGAGCGGGGACCTACACAGATACGCAGTATTTT. The rearrangement uses TRBV27 and TRBJ2-3; 7 bases line up with TRBD2. V was clipped by 2 bases and J by 2 bases; unmatched bases: 7. The CDR3 runs to 16 residues. The V gene's germline CDR1 is MNHEY and CDR2 SMNVEV (reference sequence).

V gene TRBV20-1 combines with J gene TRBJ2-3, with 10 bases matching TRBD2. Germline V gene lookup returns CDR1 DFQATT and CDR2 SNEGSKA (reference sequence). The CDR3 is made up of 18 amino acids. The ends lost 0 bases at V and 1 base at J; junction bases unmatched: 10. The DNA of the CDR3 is TGCAGTGCTAGAGATTACGGGCTAGCGGGAGCGGGCACAGATACGCAGTATTTT. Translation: CSARDYGLAGAGTDTQYF.

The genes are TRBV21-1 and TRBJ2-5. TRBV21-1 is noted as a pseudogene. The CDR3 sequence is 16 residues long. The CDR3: CASSNHLKGVQETQYF. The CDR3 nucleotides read TGTGCCAGCAGCAATCACCTGAAGGGGGTACAAGAGACCCAGTACTTC.

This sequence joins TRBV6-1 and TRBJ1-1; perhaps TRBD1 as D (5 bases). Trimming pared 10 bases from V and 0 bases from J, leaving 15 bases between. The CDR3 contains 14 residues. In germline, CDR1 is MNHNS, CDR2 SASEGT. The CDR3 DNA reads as TGTGCCACGCGAGGCGACAGACTGAACACTGAAGCTTTCTTT. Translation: CATRGDRLNTEAFF.

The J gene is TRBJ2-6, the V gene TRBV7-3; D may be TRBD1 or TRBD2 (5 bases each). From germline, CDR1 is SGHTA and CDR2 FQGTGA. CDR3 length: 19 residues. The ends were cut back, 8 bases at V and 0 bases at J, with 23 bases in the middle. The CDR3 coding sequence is TGTGCCAGCTGGACAAAAGGGCTAGCTGCAGACTCTGGGGCCAACGTCCTGACTTTC. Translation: CASWTKGLAADSGANVLTF. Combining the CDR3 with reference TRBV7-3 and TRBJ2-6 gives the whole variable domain GAGVSQTPSNKVTEKGKYVELRCDPISGHTALYWYRQSLGQGPEFLIYFQGTGAADDSGLPNDRFFAVRPEGSVSTLKIQRTERGDSAVYLCASWTKGLAADSGANVLTFGAGSRLTVL.

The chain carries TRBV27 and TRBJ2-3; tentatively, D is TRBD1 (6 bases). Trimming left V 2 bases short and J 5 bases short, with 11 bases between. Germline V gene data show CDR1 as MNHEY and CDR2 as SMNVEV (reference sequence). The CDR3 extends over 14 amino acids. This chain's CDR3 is CASSLQDSRDTQYF. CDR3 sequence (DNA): TGTGCCAGCAGTTTACAGGACAGTCGAGATACGCAGTATTTT.

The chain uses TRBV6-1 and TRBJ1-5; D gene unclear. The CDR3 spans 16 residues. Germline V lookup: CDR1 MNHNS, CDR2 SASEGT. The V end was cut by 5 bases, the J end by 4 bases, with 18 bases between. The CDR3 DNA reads TGTGCCAGCAGTCCCTACGGGTCTATAGGGAATCAGCCCCAGCATTTT. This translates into CASSPYGSIGNQPQHF.

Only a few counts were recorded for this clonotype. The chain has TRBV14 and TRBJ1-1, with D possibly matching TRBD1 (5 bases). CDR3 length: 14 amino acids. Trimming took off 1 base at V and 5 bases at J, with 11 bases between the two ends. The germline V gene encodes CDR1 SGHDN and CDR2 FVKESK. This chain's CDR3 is CASSQAGVWTEAFF. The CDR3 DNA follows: TGTGCCAGCAGCCAAGCGGGGGTTTGGACTGAAGCTTTCTTT.

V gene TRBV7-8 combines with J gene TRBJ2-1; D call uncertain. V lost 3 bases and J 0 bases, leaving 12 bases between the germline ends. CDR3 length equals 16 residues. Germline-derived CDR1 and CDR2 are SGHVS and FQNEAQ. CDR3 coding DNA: TGTGCCAGCAGCTTTGGCCGATCCAGCTCCTACAATGAGCAGTTCTTC. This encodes CASSFGRSSSYNEQFF.

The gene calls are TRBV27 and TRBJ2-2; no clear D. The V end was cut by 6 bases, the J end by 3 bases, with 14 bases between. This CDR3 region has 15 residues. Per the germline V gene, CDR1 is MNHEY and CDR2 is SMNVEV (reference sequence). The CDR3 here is CASSLEPSHTGELFF. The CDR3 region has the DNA TGTGCCAGCAGCCTCGAACCCTCACACACCGGGGAGCTGTTTTTT.

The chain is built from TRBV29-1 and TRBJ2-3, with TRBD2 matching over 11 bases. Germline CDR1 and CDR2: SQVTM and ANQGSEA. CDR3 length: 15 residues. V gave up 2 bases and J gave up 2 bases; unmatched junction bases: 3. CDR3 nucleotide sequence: TGCAGCGTTGAACTAGCGGGAGGTTCCACAGATACGCAGTATTTT. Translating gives CSVELAGGSTDTQYF.

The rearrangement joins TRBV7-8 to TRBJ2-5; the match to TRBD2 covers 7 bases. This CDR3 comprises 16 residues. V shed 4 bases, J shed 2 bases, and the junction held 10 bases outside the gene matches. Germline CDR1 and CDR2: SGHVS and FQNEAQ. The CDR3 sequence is CASSWEGWGIQETQYF. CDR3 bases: TGTGCCAGCAGCTGGGAGGGTTGGGGAATTCAAGAGACCCAGTACTTC.